This T cell receptor (beta chain) originates from a study of PD-L1 blockade in urothelial cancer (dated by TCRdb to between 2016 and 2019). Background for the entire study: Every patient began therapy in the mid-2010s and was given atezolizumab 1,200 mg intravenously every 3 weeks. Twenty-five of 29 patients were identified as males with urothelial cancer of bladder origin, and a prior smoking history was reported by 18 of 29 patients. Patients had an ECOG performance status of 0 or 1 and had received between 0 and 3 prior chemotherapy regimens. Blood samples were analyzed 3 weeks after the start of treatment (second dose) and 6 weeks after the start of treatment. Blood samples gave a median of about 130,000 T cells and tens of thousands of unique TCRs, with a median clonality of approximately 0.08. An exploratory multi-omic analysis was conducted of the somatic, immune and clinical correlates of response to PD-L1 blockade with atezolizumab in urothelial cancer. Pretreatment tumor samples, along with matched peripheral blood collected serially before and after atezolizumab treatment, underwent TCR sequencing. Durable clinical benefit was defined as progression-free survival longer than 6 months, and TCR features were also tested against progression-free and overall survival. In the same patients who had TCR sequencing, pretreatment tumors also underwent whole exome sequencing and RNA sequencing. Eight to ten patients achieved durable clinical benefit and approximately 20 did not. Twenty-nine patients had pretreatment blood TCR-seq, roughly 24 had at least one posttreatment blood collection, and roughly 24 had tumor TCR-seq.

Broader findings and caveats from the paper: Greater expansion of tumor-associated TCR clones in peripheral blood 3 weeks after the start of treatment was observed in patients with durable benefit (n of about 21, p = 0.022). A pretreatment peripheral blood TCR clonality below the median was linked to improved progression-free and overall survival. Because the sample size was small (n ≈ 28) and many of the analyses were exploratory, the results are meant to be hypothesis-generating.

A note on this clone: Its antigen target is currently unknown. No base quality information exists; no much larger clone differs at one position.

Synthetic TCR analog templates were spiked into each PCR so that absolute template abundance could be estimated from read counts. Using the immunoSEQ assay, TCRbeta CDR3 regions were amplified from genomic DNA with bias-controlled V and J gene primers. Rearranged TCRbeta segments were sequenced at approximately 20X coverage. On the study's bioinformatics: Clustering was used to correct sequencing errors, and CDR3s were annotated against IMGT to assign V, D and J genes. Out-of-frame and stop-codon sequences were excluded, and only productive TCRbeta rearrangements were used in downstream analyses. To compute clonality, Shannon entropy was normalized by the log of the number of unique productive sequences and then subtracted from one. Fisher's exact test with Benjamini-Hochberg correction, using a cutoff of adjusted p below 0.01, was how clones that differed between time points or between blood and tumor were identified. Held by TCRdb, this immuneACCESS table contains in-frame sequences only and omits some clones. Under half of the omission traces to an unresolved V gene where checked; the cause of the rest is unknown. Clonal size and the V and J genes are those of that table, whereas D and trimming came from the DNA. The sample records around 69,000 clones, 75% to 95% of which are singletons. The ten largest make up around 0.94% of the sample.

The CDR3, cysteine through phenylalanine, is 14 amino acids long. Just the 42-base CDR3 DNA is kept, in frame starting at base 1. CDR1 and CDR2 are read off the germline V gene (reference sequence) as SEHNR and FQNEAQ. V is pared back by 0 bases and J by 7 bases, with 10 bases lying between the germline termini. The sample's time point label is to be understood as: peripheral blood 6 weeks after treatment start. The cohort comprised 25 to 30 patients with locally advanced or metastatic urothelial carcinoma treated at Memorial Sloan Kettering on a trial protocol. Peripheral blood mononuclear cells were collected pretreatment and during treatment, with between 1 and 8 total time points per patient. The Qiagen DNeasy Blood extraction kit was used to purify genomic DNA from total PBMCs and tumor samples. Collected pretreatment and during treatment, PBMCs were isolated and stored as previously described.

The TCR sequence derives from a woman of 80 years or more with urothelial cancer. The sample here was PBMCs, taken around atezolizumab (anti-PD-L1) treatment. The chain is assembled from TRBV7-9 and TRBJ2-1; the D segment could be TRBD2, given 6 matching bases. The CDR3 region reads CASSLAPEGNEQFF. The DNA is as follows: TGTGCCAGCAGCTTAGCGCCGGAGGGAAATGAGCAGTTCTTC. Reference TRBV7-9 and TRBJ2-1 proteins supply the regions before and after the CDR3; the full variable domain is: DTGVSQNPRHKITKRGQNVTFRCDPISEHNRLYWYRQTLGQGPEFLTYFQNEAQLEKSRLLSDRFSAERPKGSFSTLEIQRTEQGDSAMYLCASSLAPEGNEQFFGPGTRLTVL.